This T cell receptor (beta chain) came from a study of identical twins. All of the donors were Caucasians in good health. The CDR3 contains 13 residues. V was pared by 4 bases and J by 7 bases, with 5 bases of the junction left unmatched. Germline lookup yields CDR1 SGHRS and CDR2 YFSETQ. TCRdb ran MiXCR on the 5' RACE reads and lists one entry per CDR3 protein. This sample carries under 500,000 distinct CDR3 sequences, 13% to 15% of them seen once, and the ten largest clones take around 0.98%. This clonotype has only a few counts. Its target is unknown. Study results and caveats: Out-of-frame beta chain sequences displayed weaker excess sharing between twins.

These data also featured in a second study, about yellow fever vaccine responses in identical twins.

The clonotype was recovered from a woman in her late teens or twenties in good health. The chain joins TRBV5-1 to TRBJ2-1; 7 positions match TRBD2. Source material: CD4+ T cells sorted from blood. The CDR3 reads CASSDGLENEQFF. CDR3 nucleotides: TGCGCCAGCAGCGACGGACTAGAGAATGAGCAGTTCTTC.